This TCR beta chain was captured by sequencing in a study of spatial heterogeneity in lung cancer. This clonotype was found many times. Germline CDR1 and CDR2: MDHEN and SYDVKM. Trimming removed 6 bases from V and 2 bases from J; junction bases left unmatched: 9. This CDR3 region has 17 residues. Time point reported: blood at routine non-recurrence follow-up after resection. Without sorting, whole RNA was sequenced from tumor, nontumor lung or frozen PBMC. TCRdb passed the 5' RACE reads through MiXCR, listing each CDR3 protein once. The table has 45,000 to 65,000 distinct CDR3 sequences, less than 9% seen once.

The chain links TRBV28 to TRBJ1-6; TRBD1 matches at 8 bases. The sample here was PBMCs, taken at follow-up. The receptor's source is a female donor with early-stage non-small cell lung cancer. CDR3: CASRSSGGAAYNSPLHF. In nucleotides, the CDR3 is TGTGCCAGCAGATCCTCAGGGGGCGCGGCCTATAATTCACCCCTCCACTTT.